This TCR beta chain was identified in a study of cytomegalovirus exposure and HLA in healthy donors. Whole-study findings and limits: Researchers counted roughly 150 TCR beta chains as cytomegalovirus-associated.

Clones were sequenced by immunoSEQ multiplex PCR, and TCRdb holds only the in-frame ones, with some missing. Of about 180,000 clones listed, around 84% are singletons. The CDR3 contains 16 residues. V lost 4 bases and J lost 5; bases outside the gene matches: 7. The germline V gene encodes CDR1 SGDLS and CDR2 YYNGEE. A word on this clone: Its antigen is currently unknown.

The specimen was PBMCs. The receptor's source is a young man in good health and CMV-seropositive. The chain joins TRBV9 to TRBJ2-2; 11 bases are shared with TRBD2. CDR3 sequence reads: CASSFSGRGVTGELFF. The CDR3 DNA reads TGTGCCAGCAGCTTTAGCGGGAGGGGGGTTACCGGGGAGCTGTTTTTT.